This TCR beta chain derives from a study of cytomegalovirus exposure and HLA in healthy donors. PCR involved 60 Vbeta and 13 Jbeta primers. Libraries were prepared by immunoSEQ multiplex PCR; TCRdb keeps only in-frame clonotypes and omits some of them. Here the sample spans approximately 110,000 clones, around two thirds being singletons. V was pared by 5 bases and J by 4 bases, with 5 bases of the junction left unmatched. Per germline, CDR1 MDHEN and CDR2 SYDVKM. This CDR3 is 14 amino acids long. This sequence originates from a man aged 45-65 years in good health and CMV-seropositive. Material for sequencing was PBMCs. The genes are TRBV28 and TRBJ1-2; 9 bases map to TRBD1. This chain's CDR3 is CASSRQGGLYGYTF. For the CDR3, the DNA is TGTGCCAGCAGTCGACAGGGGGGTCTCTATGGCTACACCTTC.